This is a list of T cell receptor beta chains from one sample in a study of blood T cell repertoires in COVID-19. TCRdb's copy holds only in-frame clones and misses some; the assay was immunoSEQ multiplex PCR. In the table there are 120,000 to 150,000 clones, about 90% of which are singletons. The sample was peripheral blood. The receptors originated from a man older than 75 with acute or convalescent COVID-19. The CDR3 runs from the conserved cysteine through the conserved F or W. The order of the fields is V gene, D gene, clone size, J gene, CDR3 DNA, CDR3 protein. The D gene is left open where the match is weak. Only some rows state a clone size, as once, few, many or a class for expanded clones.

TRBV10-1	TRBD1	.	TRBJ1-2	TGCGCCAGCAGTGAGGCAGGGGGAAGTGGCTACACCTTC	CASSEAGGSGYTF
TRBV28	.	.	TRBJ2-7	TGTGCCAGCAGTTTCCAGACAAGTCTGGAGCAGTACTTC	CASSFQTSLEQYF
TRBV5-4	TRBD2	.	TRBJ2-5	TGTGCCAGCAGCAGGGGACTAGCGGGAGTCGGTTCAGAGACCCAGTACTTC	CASSRGLAGVGSETQYF
TRBV5-4	.	.	TRBJ1-2	TGTGCCAGCAGCCCCGGCGGGGGAGCTAACTATGGCTACACCTTC	CASSPGGGANYGYTF
TRBV30	TRBD2	.	TRBJ2-5	TGTGCCTGGAGCTACATACATGGCGGGGGGGCAGAGACCCAGTACTTC	CAWSYIHGGGAETQYF
TRBV2	.	.	TRBJ1-3	TGTGCCAGCGGACAGACAGACAACACCATATATTTT	CASGQTDNTIYF
TRBV6-4	TRBD1	.	TRBJ1-6	TGTGCCAGCGGAACCGGGACAGCGAATTCACCCCTCCACTTT	CASGTGTANSPLHF
TRBV6-5	TRBD1	.	TRBJ1-4	TGTGCCAGCCGCACGGCCGGCACAGGGGGCGAAAAACTGTTTTTT	CASRTAGTGGEKLFF
TRBV11-2	.	.	TRBJ2-1	TGTGCCAGCAGCTTAGATCCTCGACAGGCAGAGCAGTTCTTC	CASSLDPRQAEQFF
TRBV5-8	TRBD2	.	TRBJ2-1	TGTGCCAGCAGCTTATGGTTAGCGGGGAATGATGAGCAGTTCTTC	CASSLWLAGNDEQFF
TRBV24-1	TRBD2	.	TRBJ2-3	TGTGCCACCAGTGTCTTAGCGGGAGATACGCAGTATTTT	CATSVLAGDTQYF
TRBV25-1	TRBD2	.	TRBJ2-1	TGTGCCAGCGGACAAGCGGGGACGTACAATGAGCAGTTCTTC	CASGQAGTYNEQFF
TRBV28	.	.	TRBJ2-7	TGTGCCAGCAGTTTAACTCCCCCCCTTGAGCAGTACTTC	CASSLTPPLEQYF
TRBV28	.	.	TRBJ1-2	TGTGCCAGCAGAACCCCACCCGGGGGGCAAAACTATGGCTACACCTTC	CASRTPPGGQNYGYTF
TRBV2	.	.	TRBJ1-2	TGTGCCAGCAGTGAAGGACAGACGCTCTATGGCTACACCTTC	CASSEGQTLYGYTF
TRBV18	TRBD1	.	TRBJ1-5	TGTGCCAGCTCCCAGGGACAGGGAGGCAATCAGCCCCAGCATTTT	CASSQGQGGNQPQHF
TRBV11-2	TRBD1	.	TRBJ1-6	TGTGCCAGCACCCGGGGCACAGGGGGCGGTAATTCACCCCTCCACTTT	CASTRGTGGGNSPLHF
TRBV5-1	TRBD1	.	TRBJ1-4	TGCGCCAGCAGCCGGGACAGGACATCAACTAATGAAAAACTGTTTTTT	CASSRDRTSTNEKLFF
TRBV7-9	TRBD1	.	TRBJ1-2	TGTGCCAGCAGCTCGGACAGGGTCCCACCCAACTATGGCTACACCTTC	CASSSDRVPPNYGYTF
TRBV10-2	TRBD1	.	TRBJ1-5	TGCGCCAGCAGTGACCCACAGGGGGCAGGCAATCAGCCCCAGCATTTT	CASSDPQGAGNQPQHF
TRBV2	TRBD1	.	TRBJ1-1	TGTGCCAGCAGTGTGGCAGGGGGCGGGAACACTGAAGCTTTCTTT	CASSVAGGGNTEAFF
TRBV2	TRBD2	.	TRBJ2-7	TGTGCCAGCAGTGGACTAGCGGGGGCGGGAGAGCAGTACTTC	CASSGLAGAGEQYF
TRBV6-4	TRBD1	.	TRBJ1-2	TGTGCCAGCAGTCATCGGACAGGGGGTGACTATGGCTACACCTTC	CASSHRTGGDYGYTF
TRBV21-1	.	.	TRBJ2-7	TGTGCCAGCAGCAAAGAAGCGACAGACTACGAGCAGTACTTC	CASSKEATDYEQYF
TRBV3-1/TRBV3-2	TRBD1	.	TRBJ1-1	TGTGCCAGCAGCCATTCGAACAGGGGGCAGAACACTGAAGCTTTCTTT	CASSHSNRGQNTEAFF
TRBV19	.	.	TRBJ1-1	TGTGCCAGTAGACTCAGGGCGTCGAACACTGAAGCTTTCTTT	CASRLRASNTEAFF
TRBV6-5	TRBD1	.	TRBJ1-2	TGTGCCAGCAGACAGGGGTACAACTATGGCTACACCTTC	CASRQGYNYGYTF
TRBV9	.	.	TRBJ1-3	TGTGCCAGCAGCCCGGGGGGGTTCGCCGGAAACACCATATATTTT	CASSPGGFAGNTIYF
TRBV19	TRBD2	.	TRBJ2-7	TGTGCCAGTCGCGGCAAAGCGGGAGGTCGATACGAGCAGTACTTC	CASRGKAGGRYEQYF
TRBV29-1	TRBD1	few	TRBJ2-3	TGCAGCGTTGAAACGGGGACAGCTAGCACAGATACGCAGTATTTT	CSVETGTASTDTQYF
TRBV19	.	.	TRBJ1-6	TGTGCCAGTACCAACGGCGGGGTTGGGAATTCACCCCTCCACTTT	CASTNGGVGNSPLHF
TRBV2	TRBD1	.	TRBJ1-6	TGTGCCAGTATTCCGGGACAGGGGTTATCACCCCTCCACTTT	CASIPGQGLSPLHF
TRBV5-1	.	many	TRBJ2-7	TGCGCCAGCAGCTCTACGACAGCCTCCTACGAGCAGTACTTC	CASSSTTASYEQYF
TRBV6-5	TRBD1	once	TRBJ1-2	TGTGCCACCGGGACAGAGAAGTGGTTAGGCTACACCTTC	CATGTEKWLGYTF
TRBV5-1	.	.	TRBJ1-4	TGCGCCAGCAGCTTGGTACTGTCAGGGAGGCCTAATGAAAAACTGTTTTTT	CASSLVLSGRPNEKLFF
TRBV6-6	.	.	TRBJ2-5	TGTGCCAGCAGTTACTCAGCCCAGGGGCGTGAGACCCAGTACTTC	CASSYSAQGRETQYF
TRBV4-2	TRBD2	.	TRBJ2-5	TGTGCCAGCAGCCAAGAGCCGTCAGCGGGGGGGCCTGTGACCCAGTACTTC	CASSQEPSAGGPVTQYF